The 20 T cell receptor beta chains listed next were all sequenced from one sample in a study of prognosis after radiotherapy for stage I lung cancer. TCR beta CDR3 was amplified from genomic DNA by two-round multiplex PCR. TRBV and TRBJ genes each had their own specific primers in first-round PCR. One entry per CDR3 protein results from TCRdb running MiXCR on the multiplex PCR reads. The sample has 30,000 to 35,000 distinct CDR3 sequences, 25% to 40% seen once. The sample in question was PBMCs, obtained before or after stereotactic body radiation therapy (not recorded which). Receptors originate from a donor aged 50 or older with non-small cell lung cancer.

With regard to this clonotype: This likely stems from a read error, as it lies one base from a far larger clone. V is TRBV6-9 and J is TRBJ2-7, with a weak D call TRBD1 (5 bases). The CDR3 is 12 residues long. The V gene lost 6 bases and the J gene lost 7 bases, with 13 bases spanning the gap. The germline CDR1 and CDR2 sequences are MNHGY and SVAAGI. CDR3 sequence: CASRQGSMEQYF. The CDR3 nucleotides are TGTGCCAGCAGGCAGGGAAGTATGGAGCAGTACTTC.

Regarding this clonotype: A junction end diverges from the germline sequence, so it may reflect a read error. This chain joins TRBV28 and TRBJ1-5; TRBD1 is a possible D gene (6 bases). There are 14 residues in the CDR3. From germline, CDR1 is MDHEN and CDR2 SYDVKM. CDR3 nucleotide sequence: TGTGCCAGCACGGTCTGGGACACCTATCATCCCCAGCATTTT. Translated: CASTVWDTYHPQHF.

This clonotype was recorded at least ten times. V usage is TRBV4-1 and J usage is TRBJ1-5; D possibly corresponds to TRBD1 (5 bases). The CDR3 totals 15 residues. V lost 2 bases and J lost 1, with 9 bases in between. From germline, CDR1 is MGHRA and CDR2 YSYEKL. The CDR3 nucleotides are TGCGCCAGCAGCCAAACCCAGGGAAGCAATCAGCCCCAGCATTTT. It is translated as CASSQTQGSNQPQHF.

This clonotype was counted a few times. Since a much larger clone is just one base distant, this may be a read error. The chain joins TRBV9 to TRBJ2-7; 8 bases agree with TRBD2. Germline V gives CDR1 SGDLS, CDR2 YYNGEE. This CDR3 is built from 15 residues. J gave up 3 bases and V 6 bases, and 11 bases lay outside the gene matches. CDR3: CASILRSSGYYEQYF. Written as DNA, the CDR3 is TGTGCCAGCATCCTCCGGTCTAGCGGGTACTACGAGCAGTACTTC.

This clonotype was detected only once. This probably arose from a read error, given a far larger clone one base away. The chain carries TRBV6-9 and TRBJ2-5, with unresolved D. Trimming stripped 3 bases from V and 2 bases from J, with 13 bases between. This CDR3 is built from 15 residues. Germline lookup yields CDR1 MNHGY and CDR2 SVAAGI. CDR3 sequence: CASSYSAWTQETQYF. CDR3 nucleotides: TGTGCCAGCAGTTACTCCGCTTGGACGCAAGAGACCCAGTACTTC.

This clonotype occurred many times. The chain employs TRBV28 and TRBJ1-1; D may be TRBD1 (6 bases). The CDR3 length is 15 residues. V was clipped by 2 bases and J by 5 bases, with 15 bases between them. Germline values: CDR1 MDHEN, CDR2 SYDVKM. CDR3 coding DNA: TGTGCCAGCAGTTTAGCGTTAGGGCAGGGGACTGAAGCTTTCTTT. This sequence encodes CASSLALGQGTEAFF.

This clonotype was seen ten or more times. The CDR3: CASSWVGTSEETQYF. The CDR3 DNA sequence: TGCGCCAGCAGCTGGGTTGGGACTAGCGAGGAGACCCAGTACTTC. The rearrangement uses TRBV5-1 and TRBJ2-5, with TRBD2 identical over 10 bases. Germline V lookup: CDR1 SGHRS, CDR2 YFSETQ. CDR3 size: 15 residues. Trimming took 3 bases from V and 5 from J; bases not matched to a gene: 7.

In regard to this clonotype: The germline gene is not matched at one end of the junction; a read error may be the cause. The chain couples TRBV12-5 to TRBJ2-7; TRBD1 aligns across 8 bases. This CDR3 has 15 residues. Germline V gene lookup returns CDR1 LGHNT and CDR2 FRNRAP. Written as DNA, the CDR3 is TGTGCTAGTGGTTTGAGTCTGGACAGGGTTCACGAGCATTACTTC. It encodes CASGLSLDRVHEHYF.

This clonotype was recorded many times. This may arise from a read error, as a much more abundant clone is one base away. The chain combines TRBV28 with TRBJ2-3, with TRBD2 identical over 7 bases. This CDR3 comprises 16 residues. V gave up 6 bases and J gave up 0 bases; unmatched junction bases: 9. The germline gives CDR1 MDHEN, CDR2 SYDVKM. The CDR3 here is CASSSTSARSTDTQYF. The CDR3 DNA sequence: TGTGCCAGCAGCTCCACTAGCGCCCGAAGCACAGATACGCAGTATTTT.

Ten or more counts support this clonotype. The V call is TRBV6-1, the J call TRBJ2-4, with D perhaps matching TRBD2 (6 bases). CDR1 MNHNS and CDR2 SASEGT come from the germline V gene. The germline V and J ends were trimmed by 8 bases and 1 base, with 15 bases remaining between them. The CDR3 covers 15 residues. The CDR3 DNA sequence: TGTGCCAGCGGCGGGGAACCGAGGGCCAAAAACATTCAGTACTTC. As protein: CASGGEPRAKNIQYF.

This clonotype was recorded many times. The V gene is TRBV24-1, the J gene TRBJ2-1; 7 positions agree with TRBD1. V shed 3 bases, J shed 2 bases, and the junction held 6 bases outside the gene matches. The CDR3 spans 16 residues. Germline V gene sequence: CDR1 KGHDR, CDR2 SFDVKD. CDR3 loop: CATSDPLDRAYNEQFF. The CDR3 DNA reads TGTGCCACCAGTGATCCACTTGACAGGGCCTACAATGAGCAGTTCTTC.

This clonotype came up many times. This rearrangement joins TRBV9 to TRBJ2-2, with 12 nucleotides matching TRBD2. V shed 0 bases and J 2 bases; nucleotides not matched to a gene: 2. Germline V gene data show CDR1 as SGDLS and CDR2 as YYNGEE. CDR3 size: 17 residues. The CDR3 region is CASSVGTSGDNTGELFF. The CDR3 DNA follows: TGTGCCAGCAGCGTAGGGACTAGCGGGGATAACACCGGGGAGCTGTTTTTT.

A word on this clonotype: This sequence may be a read error, since a much larger clone differs from it by one base. The chain has TRBV5-1 and TRBJ2-5, with D perhaps matching TRBD2 (5 bases). The CDR3 totals 14 residues. CDR1 is SGHRS and CDR2 is YFSETQ in the germline V gene. Trimming pared 5 bases from V and 7 bases from J, leaving 18 bases between. CDR3 in DNA: TGCGCCAGCAGTTTCCCGTGCGAGAGCGGGACCCAGTACTTC. Its protein is CASSFPCESGTQYF.

This clonotype was observed a handful of times. The chain employs TRBV12-3 or TRBV12-4 and TRBJ1-1; the match to TRBD1 covers 8 bases. The V gene end was trimmed by 1 base and the J gene end by 4 bases; junction bases not matched to a gene: 11. The CDR3 is made up of 17 amino acids. The CDR3 loop is CASSLEGSQGVRTEAFF. The CDR3 DNA follows: TGTGCCAGCAGTTTAGAGGGGTCACAGGGGGTACGCACTGAAGCTTTCTTT.

This clonotype was seen ten or more times. The chain uses TRBV27 and TRBJ2-7; 15 positions match TRBD2. Germline loops: CDR1 MNHEY, CDR2 SMNVEV (reference sequence). This CDR3 is 18 amino acids long. V lost 7 bases and J lost 2; bases outside the gene matches: 12. CDR3 sequence reads: CASNHREGLAGGPYEQYF. Written as DNA, the CDR3 is TGTGCCAGCAACCACAGGGAAGGACTAGCGGGAGGGCCCTACGAGCAGTACTTC.

This clonotype was recorded many times. The rearrangement uses TRBV30 and TRBJ2-1; 8 bases match TRBD2. Trimming took 1 base from V and 8 from J; bases not matched to a gene: 16. This CDR3 has 17 amino acids. The germline gives CDR1 GTSNPN, CDR2 SVGIG (reference sequence). This CDR3 is CAWSAGFSGISGDEQFF. Written as DNA, the CDR3 is TGTGCCTGGAGTGCGGGTTTTAGCGGGATTAGTGGGGATGAGCAGTTCTTC.

In this sample, this clonotype turned up many times. The CDR3 end shows no conserved phenylalanine or tryptophan, and so a read error is likely. The chain couples TRBV10-3 to TRBJ2-2, with TRBD1 matching 7 bases. Trimming removed 6 bases from V and 3 bases from J; junction bases left unmatched: 7. There are 15 residues in the CDR3. Per the germline V gene, CDR1 is ENHRY and CDR2 is SYGVKD. The CDR3 bases are TGTGCCATCAGAAAAATTGACAGGGACACCGGGGAGCTGTTTTCT. It encodes CAIRKIDRDTGELFS.

This clonotype appeared many times. V gene TRBV20-1 combines with J gene TRBJ2-1; D may correspond to TRBD1 or TRBD2 (5 bases each). Trimming stripped 6 bases from V and 10 bases from J, with 16 bases between. There are 12 residues in the CDR3. Germline V gene lookup returns CDR1 DFQATT and CDR2 SNEGSKA (reference sequence). CDR3 nucleotides: TGCAGTGCCGGGACGCCACTTCTGGAGCAGTTCTTC. The encoded protein is CSAGTPLLEQFF.

This clonotype was recorded at least ten times. The CDR3 here is CATSRPAANEKLFF. In DNA, the CDR3 is TGTGCCACCAGCAGACCGGCGGCTAATGAAAAACTGTTTTTT. The gene calls are TRBV15 and TRBJ1-4, with D unclear. The CDR3 sequence is 14 residues long. V was shortened by 2 bases and J by 3 bases, with 7 bases between the two germline ends. In germline, CDR1 is LNHNV, CDR2 YYDKDF (reference sequence).

This clonotype was counted once. This chain uses TRBV5-1 with TRBJ2-2; D is perhaps TRBD1 (6 bases). This CDR3 has 16 amino acids. In germline, CDR1 is SGHRS, CDR2 YFSETQ. Trimming stripped 0 bases from V and 14 bases from J, with 23 bases between. The CDR3 reads CASSLVQGLGTGDLFF. The CDR3 nucleotides are TGCGCCAGCAGCTTGGTCCAGGGGTTGGGCACCGGTGATCTGTTTTTT.